The present entry profiles one TCR beta chain with its context. The antigen remains unidentified. V was shortened by 2 bases and J by 3 bases, with 17 bases between the two germline ends. The germline V gene encodes CDR1 MNHEY and CDR2 SVGAGI. The CDR3 length is 16 residues. After extraction with the RNeasy kit, about 0.45 to 1 ug of the RNA was reverse transcribed using random hexamers. The amplification used immunoSEQ multiplex PCR on TCR beta CDR3; it spanned 54 Vbeta and 13 Jbeta. TCRdb redid the calling of the immunoSEQ multiplex PCR reads with MiXCR, one entry per CDR3 protein. The sample records around 130,000 distinct CDR3 sequences, about 94% being singletons. This entry comes from a study of CD8 T cells in Susac syndrome. Study-level points and caveats: The study's TCR sequencing and HLA analysis drew on a certain number of individuals. That number was acknowledged as relatively small.

The authors carried out high-throughput sequencing of TCR beta. They applied it to CD8+ and CD4+ T cells obtained from blood. The CD8+ and CD4+ T cells were negatively isolated, with the TEMRA cells enriched by FACS. Sample: CD4+ T cells from PBMCs. The gene calls are TRBV6-5 and TRBJ2-7; D is perhaps TRBD1 or TRBD2 (5 bases each). The receptor was derived from a human donor with multiple sclerosis. The CDR3 bases are TGTGCCAGCAGTTACGGGACCCTTGGGAACAACTACGAGCAGTACTTC. Its translation: CASSYGTLGNNYEQYF.